The 9 T cell receptor beta chains in this list originate from one sample, sequenced in a study of T cells in Graves' hyperthyroidism and ophthalmopathy. RNA transcripts were the template for amplifying TCR beta CDR3 regions. HTBI primers were employed in a first-round RT-PCR of the TCR CDR3. MiXCR was run by TCRdb on the multiplex PCR reads, yielding one entry per CDR3 protein. The data hold hundreds of thousands of distinct CDR3 sequences, with 22% observed a single time. Sequencing was carried out using blood. All receptors come from a woman in her seventies with Graves' ophthalmopathy.

In this sample, this clonotype turned up many times. The V call is TRBV28, the J call TRBJ2-3; TRBD1 matches 8 bases. There are 19 residues in the CDR3. V lost 3 bases, J lost 4 bases, and 18 bases stayed unmatched. The germline gives CDR1 MDHEN, CDR2 SYDVKM. DNA of the CDR3: TGTGCCAGCAGTTTCCCCCCTATCAGGGCAGGGGGCTATTCAGATACGCAGTATTTT. This gives the protein CASSFPPIRAGGYSDTQYF.

This clonotype showed up just a few times. The chain uses TRBV15 and TRBJ1-2; D is possibly TRBD1 (5 bases). Trimming cost V 5 bases and J 0 bases, with 19 bases left between them. The CDR3 contains 17 residues. From germline, CDR1 is LNHNV and CDR2 YYDKDF (reference sequence). The CDR3 is CATSRPRETDSNYGYTF. In DNA, the CDR3 is TGTGCCACCAGCCGACCCCGGGAGACAGATTCTAACTATGGCTACACCTTC. The full variable domain, completed using reference TRBV15 and TRBJ1-2, is DAMVIQNPRYQVTQFGKPVTLSCSQTLNHNVMYWYQQKSSQAPKLLFHYYDKDFNNEADTPDNFQSRRPNTSFCFLDIRSPGLGDTAMYLCATSRPRETDSNYGYTFGSGTRLTVV.

Points on this clonotype: A much larger clone is a single base away; this may be a read error. No conserved phenylalanine or tryptophan is present at the end of the CDR3, so a read error is the likely explanation. This chain connects TRBV3-1 to TRBJ1-1; maybe TRBD1 (6 bases). Trimming cost V 0 bases and J 1 base, with 6 bases left between them. The CDR3 has 14 amino acids. The germline V gene has CDR1 LGHDT and CDR2 YNNKEL (reference sequence). The CDR3 is CASSQDRGNTEAFL. The CDR3 DNA reads as TGTGCCAGCAGCCAAGACAGGGGGAACACTGAAGCTTTCCTT.

As to this clonotype: An end of the junction differs from the germline gene, which may be a read error. The chain employs TRBV5-8 and TRBJ2-7, with D possibly TRBD2 on 5 matching bases. There are 15 residues in the CDR3. Germline V gene sequence: CDR1 SGHTS, CDR2 YDEGEE. CDR3 amino acids: CAGSPGLSASYEQYF. The CDR3 DNA reads TGTGCCGGCAGCCCCGGCCTTAGCGCCTCCTACGAGCAGTACTTC. Full variable domain (rest looked up from reference TRBV5-8 and TRBJ2-7): EAGVTQSPTHLIKTRGQQATLRCSPISGHTSVYWYQQALGLGLQFLLWYDEGEERNRGNFPPRFSGRQFPNYSSELNVNALELEDSALYLCAGSPGLSASYEQYFGPGTRLTVT.

The rearrangement uses TRBV5-5 and TRBJ2-7; no clear D gene. CDR3 length equals 13 residues. CDR1 and CDR2 (germline): SGHKS, YYEKEE (reference sequence). The ends were cut back, 0 bases at V and 5 bases at J, with 9 bases in the middle. Written as DNA, the CDR3 is TGTGCCAGCAGCTTGGTTAAGGTCAACGAGCAGTACTTC. The encoded protein is CASSLVKVNEQYF.

The chain couples TRBV5-1 to TRBJ2-1, with D perhaps TRBD1 (8 bases). The germline V gene has CDR1 SGHRS and CDR2 YFSETQ. The V gene lost 2 bases and the J gene lost 6 bases, with 15 bases spanning the gap. This CDR3 has 15 amino acids. The chain's CDR3 is CASSLQGGGINEQFF. CDR3 DNA: TGCGCCAGCAGCTTACAGGGGGGGGGAATCAATGAGCAGTTCTTC.

The chain employs TRBV5-1 and TRBJ1-1; 7 nucleotides align to TRBD1. CDR3 length equals 15 residues. Unmatched junction bases numbered 6, after V lost 4 bases and J lost 0 bases. Germline CDR1 is SGHRS and CDR2 is YFSETQ. CDR3 amino acids: CASSQGDSLNTEAFF. Here the CDR3 DNA reads TGCGCCAGCAGCCAAGGGGACAGTCTGAACACTGAAGCTTTCTTT.

The chain joins TRBV19 to TRBJ1-4, with D maybe TRBD1 (5 bases). Germline CDR1 LNHDA, CDR2 SQIVND (reference sequence). Trimming took 4 bases from V and 8 from J, leaving 11 bases between them. This CDR3 has 13 residues. The CDR3 DNA sequence: TGTGCCAGTAGTAGCTTCAGGGACGAAAAACTGTTTTTT. The encoded protein is CASSSFRDEKLFF. Filled out from reference TRBV19 and TRBJ1-4, the complete variable domain reads DGGITQSPKYLFRKEGQNVTLSCEQNLNHDAMYWYRQDPGQGLRLIYYSQIVNDFQKGDIAEGYSVSREKKESFPLTVTSAQKNPTAFYLCASSSFRDEKLFFGSGTQLSVL.

There are many counts of this clonotype. This chain joins TRBV28 and TRBJ2-5; D might be TRBD1 (6 bases). Trimming removed 7 bases at V and 2 bases at J, with 20 bases between. The CDR3 is 16 residues long. Germline V gives CDR1 MDHEN, CDR2 SYDVKM. The CDR3 here is CASKPGSGTTQETQYF. CDR3 in DNA: TGTGCCAGCAAGCCCGGCTCCGGGACAACTCAAGAGACCCAGTACTTC.